By its share, the clone carrying this TCR beta chain is large (0.1 to 1%). The method was immunoSEQ multiplex PCR; TCRdb's version includes in-frame clones alone and lacks a portion of them. The sample carries 1,100 to 1,500 clones, 22% recorded once. These data come from a study of T cells in localized non-small cell lung cancer. This specimen consisted of lung tumor tissue, obtained before any cancer treatment. This sequence originates from a female donor older than 55 with stage II squamous cell lung carcinoma.

The chain's CDR3 is CASRDQGGYTEAFF. The CDR3 DNA sequence: TGTGCCAGCAGGGATCAGGGGGGTTACACTGAAGCTTTCTTT. J is TRBJ1-1 and V is TRBV6-8; 7 bases fit TRBD1. Looked up from germline, CDR1 is MNHGY and CDR2 is SAAAGT. The J segment lost 3 bases and the V segment lost 6 bases, leaving 7 bases of the junction unmatched. The CDR3 consists of 14 residues.